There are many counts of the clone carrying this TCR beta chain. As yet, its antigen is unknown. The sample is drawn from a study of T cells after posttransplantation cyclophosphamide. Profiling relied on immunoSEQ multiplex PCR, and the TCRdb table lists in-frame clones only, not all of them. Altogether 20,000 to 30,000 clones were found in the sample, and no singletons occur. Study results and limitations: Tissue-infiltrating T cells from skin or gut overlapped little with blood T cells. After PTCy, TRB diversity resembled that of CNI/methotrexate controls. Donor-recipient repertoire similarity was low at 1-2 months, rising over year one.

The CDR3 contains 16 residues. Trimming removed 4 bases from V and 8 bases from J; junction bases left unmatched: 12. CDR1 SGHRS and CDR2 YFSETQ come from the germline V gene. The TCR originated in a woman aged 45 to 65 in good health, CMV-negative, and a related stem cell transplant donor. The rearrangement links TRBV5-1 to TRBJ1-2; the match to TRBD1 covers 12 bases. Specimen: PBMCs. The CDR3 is CASSPLAGQGAGGYTF. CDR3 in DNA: TGCGCCAGCAGCCCGCTGGCGGGACAGGGGGCCGGGGGCTACACCTTC.